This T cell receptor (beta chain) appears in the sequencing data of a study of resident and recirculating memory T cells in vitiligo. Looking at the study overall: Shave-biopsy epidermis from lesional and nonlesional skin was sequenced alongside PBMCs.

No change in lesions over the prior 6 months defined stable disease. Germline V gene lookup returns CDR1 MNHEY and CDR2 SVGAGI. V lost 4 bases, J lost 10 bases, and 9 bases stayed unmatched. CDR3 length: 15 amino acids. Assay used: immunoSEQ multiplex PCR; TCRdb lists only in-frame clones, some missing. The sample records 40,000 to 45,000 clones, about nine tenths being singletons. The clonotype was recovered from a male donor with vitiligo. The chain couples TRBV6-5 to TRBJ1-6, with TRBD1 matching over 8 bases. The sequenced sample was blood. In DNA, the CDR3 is TGTGCCAGCAGTTCAACGACAGGGGTGGAATCACCCCTCCACTTT. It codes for CASSSTTGVESPLHF.